The 23 T cell receptor beta chains listed next were all sequenced from one sample in a study of early T cells in non-severe SARS-CoV-2 infection. Each CDR3 protein gets one entry after TCRdb re-called the 5' RACE reads with MiXCR. The sample lists approximately 77,000 distinct CDR3 sequences, around 15% occurring once. The source material was whole blood. The receptor set was obtained from an adult who was a healthcare worker with PCR-confirmed SARS-CoV-2 infection or an uninfected control (not recorded which).

This clonotype was found many times. The chain links TRBV6-5 to TRBJ2-7, with TRBD1 matching 8 bases. This CDR3 region has 14 residues. Germline trimming cut 6 bases from V and 2 bases from J; bases unmatched to any gene: 6. Looked up from germline, CDR1 is MNHEY and CDR2 is SVGAGI. CDR3 residues: CASRTMGQAYEQYF. For the CDR3, the DNA is TGTGCCAGCAGGACCATGGGACAGGCCTACGAGCAGTACTTC.

This clonotype was observed a handful of times. The chain joins TRBV29-1 to TRBJ2-1, with unresolved D. Germline V CDR1 and CDR2: SQVTM, ANQGSEA. Trimming shortened V by 7 bases and J by 6 bases, and 13 bases separated the two germline ends. The CDR3 runs 12 residues. The CDR3 DNA reads TGCAGCGCCCCCGGTGAGAGCAATGAGCAGTTCTTC. Its translation: CSAPGESNEQFF.

This clonotype was recorded a few times. The J gene is TRBJ1-5, the V gene TRBV19; 7 nucleotides align to TRBD1. The germline V gene encodes CDR1 LNHDA and CDR2 SQIVND (reference sequence). Trimming at V came to 5 bases and at J to 1 base, leaving 2 bases not matched to a gene. This CDR3 has 14 residues. CDR3 loop: CASSVGQSNQPQHF. Written as DNA, the CDR3 is TGTGCCAGTAGTGTGGGACAGAGCAATCAGCCCCAGCATTTT.

This clonotype occurred many times. This rearrangement joins TRBV7-2 to TRBJ1-2; possible D gene TRBD1, 6 bases. The CDR3 has 13 residues. Germline CDR1 and CDR2: SGHTA and FQGNSA. V was trimmed by 4 bases and J by 5 bases, leaving 11 bases between them. The CDR3 loop is CASSSTGTYGYTF. In nucleotides, the CDR3 is TGTGCCAGCAGCTCCACAGGGACTTATGGCTACACCTTC.

This clonotype was picked up a small number of times. This chain uses TRBV29-1 with TRBJ1-2; no clear D gene. With 2 bases removed from V and 7 bases from J, the gap between germline ends came to 11 bases. Germline CDR1 reads SQVTM; CDR2 reads ANQGSEA. This CDR3 spans 12 amino acids. The chain's CDR3 is CSVESVSSGYTF. CDR3 bases: TGCAGCGTTGAATCAGTGTCTAGTGGCTACACCTTC.

This clonotype occurred a few times. The J gene is TRBJ2-7, the V gene TRBV29-1; 7 nucleotides match TRBD1. CDR1 and CDR2 (germline): SQVTM, ANQGSEA. The CDR3 contains 17 residues. The junction had 11 bases not matched to a gene; V was cut back by 0 bases and J by 0 bases. CDR3 sequence (DNA): TGCAGCGTTGAAGACACAGGGGACGGGGAGAGCTCCTACGAGCAGTACTTC. The encoded protein is CSVEDTGDGESSYEQYF.

This clonotype was picked up many times. The chain combines TRBV4-3 with TRBJ2-7, with 8 bases matching TRBD1. The CDR3 covers 15 residues. Germline loops: CDR1 LGHNA, CDR2 YSLEER. V shed 0 bases and J 0 bases; nucleotides not matched to a gene: 1. The DNA for the CDR3 is TGCGCCAGCAGCCAAGATGACAGGGGCTCCTACGAGCAGTACTTC. It is translated as CASSQDDRGSYEQYF.

This clonotype has just a few counts. This chain joins TRBV20-1 and TRBJ1-2; TRBD1 matches 7 bases. The V gene's germline CDR1 is DFQATT and CDR2 SNEGSKA (reference sequence). J lost 4 bases, V lost 6 bases, and 8 bases had no gene match. The CDR3 is 13 amino acids. The CDR3 nucleotides read TGCAGTGCCTTTGGGACAGACAGCTATGGCTACACCTTC. Amino acid sequence: CSAFGTDSYGYTF.

This clonotype came up many times. The V call is TRBV4-3, the J call TRBJ2-1; the match to TRBD2 covers 12 bases. With 0 bases clipped from V and 7 bases from J, the junction kept 7 bases outside the gene matches. This CDR3 region has 17 residues. CDR1 and CDR2 (germline): LGHNA, YSLEER. CDR3 sequence reads: CASSQDPPSGRANEQFF. The CDR3 coding sequence is TGCGCCAGCAGCCAAGATCCCCCTAGCGGGAGGGCGAATGAGCAGTTCTTC.

V usage is TRBV7-9 and J usage is TRBJ2-1; unclear D gene. V was pared by 4 bases and J by 15 bases, with 13 bases between. CDR1 and CDR2 (germline): SEHNR, FQNEAQ (reference sequence). The CDR3 has 11 residues. CDR3 in DNA: TGTGCCAGCAGCTCCTGGGAATGGTGGTTCTTC. Translating gives CASSSWEWWFF.

This clonotype was seen a few times. The chain carries TRBV27 and TRBJ2-1; 10 bases match TRBD1. CDR1 MNHEY and CDR2 SMNVEV come from the germline V gene (reference sequence). After removal of 4 bases from V and 3 bases from J, the junction contained 6 bases not matched to a gene. The CDR3 has 16 amino acids. The CDR3 reads CASSSEGTGVYNEQFF. Written as DNA, the CDR3 is TGTGCCAGCAGTTCCGAGGGGACAGGGGTCTACAATGAGCAGTTCTTC.

The rearrangement links TRBV19 to TRBJ1-5, with D tentatively TRBD1 (6 bases). The CDR3 runs 15 residues. Looked up from germline, CDR1 is LNHDA and CDR2 is SQIVND (reference sequence). Trimming stripped 6 bases from V and 0 bases from J, with 12 bases between. CDR3 bases: TGTGCCAGTAGAACGGACAGCTATAGCAATCAGCCCCAGCATTTT. This sequence encodes CASRTDSYSNQPQHF.

V and J are TRBV19 and TRBJ2-7; unclear D gene. The CDR3 sequence is 11 residues long. Germline CDR1 LNHDA, CDR2 SQIVND (reference sequence). The V and J ends lost 5 bases and 9 bases respectively, with 11 bases between them. The CDR3 DNA sequence: TGTGCCAGTAGTCAGGACGTCAGGCAGTACTTC. Translation gives CASSQDVRQYF.

This clonotype turned up a few times. This rearrangement joins TRBV6-5 to TRBJ2-6; D is unresolved. Trimming cost V 7 bases and J 0 bases, with 13 bases left between them. CDR1 is MNHEY, CDR2 SVGAGI, per germline. The CDR3 is 16 amino acids. The CDR3 sequence is CASTRRFFSGANVLTF. CDR3 sequence (DNA): TGTGCCAGCACCAGGAGATTTTTCTCTGGGGCCAACGTCCTGACTTTC.

The chain couples TRBV11-2 to TRBJ2-1; D remains unclear. CDR3 length: 15 amino acids. Germline V gene sequence: CDR1 SGHAT, CDR2 FQNNGV. V was pared by 3 bases and J by 0 bases, with 9 bases between. Written as DNA, the CDR3 is TGTGCCAGCAGCTTCCTTAGAGGCTCCTACAATGAGCAGTTCTTC. Its protein is CASSFLRGSYNEQFF.

In this sample, this clonotype turned up many times. The chain has TRBV7-3 and TRBJ2-2, with D uncertain. The CDR3 has 12 amino acids. V was clipped by 3 bases and J by 5 bases, with 4 bases between them. CDR1 and CDR2 from the germline V gene are SGHTA and FQGTGA. The CDR3 reads CASSFGTGELFF. The CDR3 DNA sequence: TGTGCCAGCAGCTTCGGGACCGGGGAGCTGTTTTTT.

The sample holds a few counts of this clonotype. CDR3 sequence reads: CAWSQGVADTQYF. The DNA of the CDR3 is TGTGCCTGGAGTCAGGGGGTTGCAGATACGCAGTATTTT. The chain combines TRBV30 with TRBJ2-3; 7 nucleotides line up with TRBD1. V was pared by 2 bases and J by 4 bases, with 3 bases of the junction left unmatched. Germline V CDR1 and CDR2: GTSNPN, SVGIG (reference sequence). The CDR3 runs to 13 residues.

This clonotype has at least ten counts. J is TRBJ2-7 and V is TRBV21-1; the D call of TRBD2 is as the table states it, not checked on the DNA. TRBV21-1 is flagged as a pseudogene. This CDR3 contains 15 residues. The CDR3 region has the DNA TGTGCCAGCAGCAACTTTCTAGCGTTCCCCTACGAGCAGTACTTC. Its translation is CASSNFLAFPYEQYF.

This clonotype has at least ten counts. The chain couples TRBV6-2 or TRBV6-3 to TRBJ1-2; D is ambiguous. The V end was cut by 6 bases, the J end by 4 bases, with 27 bases between. This CDR3 is 18 amino acids long. Germline CDR1 is MNHEY and CDR2 is SVGEGT. The CDR3 nucleotides are TGTGCCAGCAGCCACGCCAGGCCGACGCATCCTTTACTCTATGGCTACACCTTC. It translates to CASSHARPTHPLLYGYTF.

The chain joins TRBV4-1 to TRBJ2-2; D is perhaps TRBD1 (6 bases). V dropped 1 base and J dropped 4 bases, with 13 bases sitting between them. The CDR3 length is 16 residues. The V gene's germline CDR1 is MGHRA and CDR2 YSYEKL. The DNA of the CDR3 is TGCGCCAGCAGCCAAGTTGCAGGGGCTGGCACCGGGGAGCTGTTTTTT. Protein product: CASSQVAGAGTGELFF.

This clonotype was seen a handful of times. The chain joins TRBV24-1 to TRBJ1-3, with TRBD1 matching over 8 bases. The CDR3 sequence is 16 residues long. V lost 0 bases and J lost 1; bases outside the gene matches: 1. Germline CDR1 and CDR2: KGHDR and SFDVKD. CDR3 nucleotides: TGTGCCACCAGTGATTTGTGGACAGGGTCTGGAAACACCATATATTTT. Amino acids: CATSDLWTGSGNTIYF.

This clonotype was found a few times. The chain has TRBV7-2 and TRBJ2-2, with 9 bases aligning to TRBD1. V lost 5 bases and J lost 6; bases outside the gene matches: 7. This CDR3 is 15 amino acids long. The V gene's germline CDR1 is SGHTA and CDR2 FQGNSA. CDR3 bases: TGTGCCAGCAGCCGCAGGACAGGGGTAGCCGGGGAGCTGTTTTTT. Translated, it gives CASSRRTGVAGELFF.

This clonotype was counted many times. This chain links TRBV12-3 or TRBV12-4 with TRBJ2-7; TRBD2 matches 8 bases. This CDR3 contains 15 residues. J gave up 1 base and V 3 bases, and 5 bases lay outside the gene matches. For the CDR3, the DNA is TGTGCCAGCAGTTTTGCTAGCGGGTCATCCTACGAGCAGTACTTC. Translated, it gives CASSFASGSSYEQYF.